Below, one T cell receptor (beta chain) is given with its context. What this receptor recognizes is not known. Nothing much larger sits one base from this clone, and base qualities are not available. Relative to germline, V is missing 0 bases and J is missing 4 bases, with 6 bases of the junction outside any gene match. The cysteine opens and the phenylalanine closes a CDR3 of 16 amino acids. Only the CDR3 part of the read is kept: 48 bases, read in frame from the first base. From the germline V gene, CDR1 is SGHTS and CDR2 is YDEGEE. The sample is drawn from a study of T cells after somatic rescue of genetic block (dated by TCRdb to 2018 to 2021). Background for the entire study: What the study looked at was long-term robustness, specifically in a T-cell system that came about through somatic rescue of a genetic block in T-cell development.

Libraries were made using the immunoSEQ multiplex PCR assay. Drawn from immuneACCESS, this table holds only the in-frame rearrangements with V and J called that TCRdb kept. Clones are partly lost; checked studies trace under half to an unresolved V gene and leave the rest unexplained. The sample table lists some 14,000 clones, roughly 70% of them with a count of one. Of the sample, under 25% falls within the top ten clones. This TCR derives from a boy between 5 and 17 years old. This chain is built from TRBV5-8 and TRBJ2-7; 11 of the junction bases match TRBD1. The specimen sequenced was peripheral blood mononuclear cells (PBMCs). The CDR3 has the sequence CASSLGDRGGGYEQYF. The DNA is TGTGCCAGCAGCTTGGGGGACAGGGGGGGAGGATACGAGCAGTACTTC.